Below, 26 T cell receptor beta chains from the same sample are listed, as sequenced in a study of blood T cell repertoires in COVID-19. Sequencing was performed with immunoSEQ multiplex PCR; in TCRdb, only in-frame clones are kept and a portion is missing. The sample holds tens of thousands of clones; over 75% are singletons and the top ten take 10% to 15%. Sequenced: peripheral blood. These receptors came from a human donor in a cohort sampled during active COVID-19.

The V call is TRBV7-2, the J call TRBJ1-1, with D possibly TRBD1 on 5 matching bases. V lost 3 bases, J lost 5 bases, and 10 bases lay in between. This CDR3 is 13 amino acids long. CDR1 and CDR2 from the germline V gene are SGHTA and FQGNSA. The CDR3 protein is CASSFFGGTEAFF. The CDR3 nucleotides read TGTGCCAGCAGCTTTTTCGGGGGTACTGAAGCTTTCTTT.

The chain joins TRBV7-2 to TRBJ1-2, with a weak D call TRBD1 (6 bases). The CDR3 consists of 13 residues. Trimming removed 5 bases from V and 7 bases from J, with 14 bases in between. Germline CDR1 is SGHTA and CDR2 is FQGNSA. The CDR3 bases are TGTGCCAGCAGCCCCTCCGGGACACTTGGCTACACCTTC. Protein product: CASSPSGTLGYTF.

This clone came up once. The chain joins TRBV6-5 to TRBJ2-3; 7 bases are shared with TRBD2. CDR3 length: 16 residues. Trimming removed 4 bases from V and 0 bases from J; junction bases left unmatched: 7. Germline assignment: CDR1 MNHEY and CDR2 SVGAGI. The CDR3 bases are TGTGCCAGCAGTTCACCAGCGGGGCTAAGCACAGATACGCAGTATTTT. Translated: CASSSPAGLSTDTQYF.

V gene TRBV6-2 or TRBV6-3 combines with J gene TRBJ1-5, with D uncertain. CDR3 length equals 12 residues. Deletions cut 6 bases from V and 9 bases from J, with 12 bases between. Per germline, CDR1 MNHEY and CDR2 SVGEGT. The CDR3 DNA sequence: TGTGCCAGCAGCGACACCCTACGGCCCCAGCATTTT. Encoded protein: CASSDTLRPQHF.

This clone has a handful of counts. DNA of the CDR3: TGCGCCAGCAGCCAAGATTATGCGGGTCAGGGAAACACCATATATTTT. Translated, it gives CASSQDYAGQGNTIYF. The rearrangement uses TRBV4-1 and TRBJ1-3; no clear D. This CDR3 region has 16 residues. The germline V gene encodes CDR1 MGHRA and CDR2 YSYEKL. Trimming shortened V by 0 bases and J by 4 bases, and 13 bases separated the two germline ends.

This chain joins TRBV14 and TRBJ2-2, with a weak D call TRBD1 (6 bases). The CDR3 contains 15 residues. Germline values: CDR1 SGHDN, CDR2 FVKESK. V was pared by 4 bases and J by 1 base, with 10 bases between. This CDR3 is CASSPPGQNTGELFF. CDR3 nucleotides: TGTGCCAGCAGCCCGCCGGGACAGAACACCGGGGAGCTGTTTTTT.

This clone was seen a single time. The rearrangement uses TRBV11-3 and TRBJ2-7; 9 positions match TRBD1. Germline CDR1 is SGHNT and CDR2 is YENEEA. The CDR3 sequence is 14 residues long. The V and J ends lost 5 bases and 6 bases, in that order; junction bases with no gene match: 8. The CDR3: CASSPTGGLGEQYF. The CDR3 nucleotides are TGTGCCAGCAGCCCCACAGGGGGCTTGGGCGAGCAGTACTTC.

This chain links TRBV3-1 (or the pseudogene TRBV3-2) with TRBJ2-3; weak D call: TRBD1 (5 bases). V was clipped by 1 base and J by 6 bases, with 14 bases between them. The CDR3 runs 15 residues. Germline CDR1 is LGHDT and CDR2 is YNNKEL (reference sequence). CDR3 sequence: CASSQASAGIDTQYF. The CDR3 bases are TGTGCCAGCAGCCAAGCCTCTGCAGGGATTGATACGCAGTATTTT.

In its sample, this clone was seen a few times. CDR3 in amino acids: CASSTLAGAITDTQYF. CDR3 in DNA: TGTGCCAGCAGCACCCTAGCGGGGGCCATCACAGATACGCAGTATTTT. V is TRBV6-6 and J is TRBJ2-3; TRBD2 matches 10 bases. Germline CDR1 MNHNY, CDR2 SVGAGI (reference sequence). This CDR3 is 16 amino acids long. The trim removed 6 bases at V and 2 bases at J, leaving 8 bases unmatched.

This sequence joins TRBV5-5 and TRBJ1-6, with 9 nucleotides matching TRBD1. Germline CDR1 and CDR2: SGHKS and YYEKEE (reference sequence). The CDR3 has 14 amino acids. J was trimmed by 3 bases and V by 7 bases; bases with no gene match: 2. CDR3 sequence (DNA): TGTGCCAGCGCGACAGGGGGCTATAATTCACCCCTCCACTTT. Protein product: CASATGGYNSPLHF.

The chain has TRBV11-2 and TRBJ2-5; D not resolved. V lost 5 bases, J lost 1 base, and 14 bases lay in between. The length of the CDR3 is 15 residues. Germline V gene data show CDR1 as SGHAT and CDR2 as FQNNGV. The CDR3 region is CASSPQGGFQETQYF. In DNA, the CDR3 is TGTGCCAGCAGCCCCCAAGGCGGCTTCCAAGAGACCCAGTACTTC.

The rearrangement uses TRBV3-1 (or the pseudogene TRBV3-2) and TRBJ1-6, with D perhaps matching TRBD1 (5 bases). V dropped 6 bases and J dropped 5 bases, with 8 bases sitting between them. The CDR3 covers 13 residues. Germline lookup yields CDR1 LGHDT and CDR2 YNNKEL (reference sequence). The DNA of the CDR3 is TGTGCCAGCAGGGCGGGGGATAATTCACCCCTCCACTTT. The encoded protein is CASRAGDNSPLHF.

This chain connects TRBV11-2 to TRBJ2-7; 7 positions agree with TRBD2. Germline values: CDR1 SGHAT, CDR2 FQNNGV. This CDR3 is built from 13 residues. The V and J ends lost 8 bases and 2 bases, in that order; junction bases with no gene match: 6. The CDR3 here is CASGAGSAYEQYF. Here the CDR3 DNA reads TGTGCCAGCGGAGCGGGGTCAGCCTACGAGCAGTACTTC.

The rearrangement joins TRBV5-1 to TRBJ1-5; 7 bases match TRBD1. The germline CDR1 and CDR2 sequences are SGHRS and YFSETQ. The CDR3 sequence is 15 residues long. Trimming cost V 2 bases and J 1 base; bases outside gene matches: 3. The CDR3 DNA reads TGCGCCAGCAGCTTAACAGGGGCGAGCAATCAGCCCCAGCATTTT. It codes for CASSLTGASNQPQHF.

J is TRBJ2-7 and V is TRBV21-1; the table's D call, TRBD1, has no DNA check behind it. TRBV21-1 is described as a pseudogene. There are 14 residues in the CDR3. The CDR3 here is CASSLGQVGYEQYF. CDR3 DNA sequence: TGTGCCAGCAGCCTCGGACAGGTGGGGTACGAGCAGTACTTC.

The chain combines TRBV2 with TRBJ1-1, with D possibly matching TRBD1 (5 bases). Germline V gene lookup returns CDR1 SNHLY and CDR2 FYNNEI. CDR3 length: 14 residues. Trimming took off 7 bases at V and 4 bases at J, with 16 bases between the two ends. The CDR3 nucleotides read TGTGCCAGCAAGGGCGGACAAGGGTTCACTGAAGCTTTCTTT. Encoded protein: CASKGGQGFTEAFF.

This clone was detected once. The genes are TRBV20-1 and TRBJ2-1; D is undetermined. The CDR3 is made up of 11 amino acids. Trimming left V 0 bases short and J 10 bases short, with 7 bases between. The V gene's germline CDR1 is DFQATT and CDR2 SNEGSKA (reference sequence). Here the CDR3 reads CSARDLPEQFF. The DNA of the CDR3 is TGCAGTGCTAGAGACCTTCCGGAGCAGTTCTTC.

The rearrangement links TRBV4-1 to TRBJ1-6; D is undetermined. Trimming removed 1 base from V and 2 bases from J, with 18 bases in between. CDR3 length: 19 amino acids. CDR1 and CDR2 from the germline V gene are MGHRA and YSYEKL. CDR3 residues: CASSQGAPSSDTYNSPLHF. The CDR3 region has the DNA TGCGCCAGCAGCCAAGGTGCCCCCTCAAGTGACACCTATAATTCACCCCTCCACTTT.

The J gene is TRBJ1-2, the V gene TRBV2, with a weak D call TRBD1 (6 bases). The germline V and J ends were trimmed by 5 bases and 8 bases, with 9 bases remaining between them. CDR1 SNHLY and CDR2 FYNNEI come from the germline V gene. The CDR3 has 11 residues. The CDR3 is CASSQGQGYTF. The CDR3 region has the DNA TGTGCCAGCAGTCAGGGGCAGGGCTACACCTTC.

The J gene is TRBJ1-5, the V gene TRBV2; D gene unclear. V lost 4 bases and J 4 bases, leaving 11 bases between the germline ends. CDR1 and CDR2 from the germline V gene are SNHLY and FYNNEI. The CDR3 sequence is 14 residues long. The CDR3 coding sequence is TGTGCCAGCAGTGGGCCAGGTAGGAATCAGCCCCAGCATTTT. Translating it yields CASSGPGRNQPQHF.

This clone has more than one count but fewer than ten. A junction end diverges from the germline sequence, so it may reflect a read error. CDR3 protein: CASRSLEGTPPIF. The CDR3 DNA sequence: TGTGCCAGCAGGAGTCTCGAGGGAACTCCTCCAATTTTT. The chain carries TRBV7-6 and TRBJ1-4, with D unresolved. This CDR3 has 13 amino acids. Per germline, CDR1 SGHVS and CDR2 FNYEAQ.

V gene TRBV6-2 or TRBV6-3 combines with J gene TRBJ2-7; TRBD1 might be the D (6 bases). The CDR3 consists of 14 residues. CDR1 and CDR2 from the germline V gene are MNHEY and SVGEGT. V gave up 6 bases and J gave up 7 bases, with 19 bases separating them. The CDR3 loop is CASSQTLHRDEQYF. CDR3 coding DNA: TGTGCCAGCAGCCAAACGCTTCACAGGGATGAGCAGTACTTC.

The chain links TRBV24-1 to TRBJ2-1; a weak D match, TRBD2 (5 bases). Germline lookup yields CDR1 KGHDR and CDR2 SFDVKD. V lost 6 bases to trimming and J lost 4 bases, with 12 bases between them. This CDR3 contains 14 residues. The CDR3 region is CATSPNGGYNEQFF. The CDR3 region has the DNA TGTGCCACCAGTCCAAATGGAGGATACAATGAGCAGTTCTTC.

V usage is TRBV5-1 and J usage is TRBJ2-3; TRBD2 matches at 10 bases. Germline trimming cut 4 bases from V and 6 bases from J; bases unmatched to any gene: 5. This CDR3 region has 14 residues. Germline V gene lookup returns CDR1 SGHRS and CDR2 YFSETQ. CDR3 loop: CASSRSGGRDTQYF. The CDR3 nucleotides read TGCGCCAGCAGCCGTAGCGGGGGGAGGGATACGCAGTATTTT. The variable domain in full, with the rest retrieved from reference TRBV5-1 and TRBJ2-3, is KAGVTQTPRYLIKTRGQQVTLSCSPISGHRSVSWYQQTPGQGLQFLFEYFSETQRNKGNFPGRFSGRQFSNSRSEMNVSTLELGDSALYLCASSRSGGRDTQYFGPGTRLTVL.

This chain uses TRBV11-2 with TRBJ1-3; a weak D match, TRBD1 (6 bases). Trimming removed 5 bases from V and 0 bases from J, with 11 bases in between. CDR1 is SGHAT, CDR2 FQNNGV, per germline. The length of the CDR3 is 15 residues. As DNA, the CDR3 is TGTGCCAGCAGCGCCCGGGACAACTCTGGAAACACCATATATTTT. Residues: CASSARDNSGNTIYF. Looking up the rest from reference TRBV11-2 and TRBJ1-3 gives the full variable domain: EAGVAQSPRYKIIEKRQSVAFWCNPISGHATLYWYQQILGQGPKLLIQFQNNGVVDDSQLPKDRFSAERLKGVDSTLKIQPAKLEDSAVYLCASSARDNSGNTIYFGEGSWLTVV.

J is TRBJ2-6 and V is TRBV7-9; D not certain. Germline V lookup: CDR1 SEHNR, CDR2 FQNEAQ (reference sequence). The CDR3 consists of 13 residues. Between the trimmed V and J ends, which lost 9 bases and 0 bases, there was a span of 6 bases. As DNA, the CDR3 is TGTGCCAGTGGTAGCTCTGGGGCCAACGTCCTGACTTTC. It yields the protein CASGSSGANVLTF.